Each of the 3 T cell receptor beta chains below was sequenced from the same sample in a study of shared clonotypes between healthy human individuals. Repertoires were generated with immunoSEQ multiplex PCR, while TCRdb's copy carries only in-frame clones and drops some. The repertoire has 450,000 to 500,000 clones, about three quarters of them found once; the top ten carry 10% to 15%. Sequencing was performed on PBMCs. Every receptor here comes from a woman aged 40 to 55 in good health. Some clones in this sample may be carry-over from other donors' samples.

This clone was found a few times. The CDR3 region is CAIRGPRVGDAEAFF. The CDR3 DNA follows: TGTGCCATCAGGGGGCCCAGGGTTGGGGACGCTGAAGCTTTCTTT. The chain has TRBV10-3 and TRBJ1-1, with a weak D call TRBD1 (5 bases). The CDR3 spans 15 residues. Between the trimmed V and J ends, which lost 6 bases and 6 bases, there was a span of 20 bases. Germline-derived CDR1 and CDR2 are ENHRY and SYGVKD.

This clone was recorded a few times. The chain carries TRBV28 and TRBJ1-2, with TRBD1 identical over 9 bases. V was clipped by 3 bases and J by 0 bases; unmatched bases: 5. The CDR3 is 16 amino acids. Per germline, CDR1 MDHEN and CDR2 SYDVKM. The CDR3 DNA reads TGTGCCAGCAGTTTGTCGGACAGGGGCACTAACTATGGCTACACCTTC. It specifies CASSLSDRGTNYGYTF.

The chain uses TRBV7-8 and TRBJ2-1, with 12 bases matching TRBD2. J gave up 9 bases and V 4 bases, and 10 bases lay outside the gene matches. The CDR3 covers 16 residues. The germline V gene has CDR1 SGHVS and CDR2 FQNEAQ. DNA for the CDR3: TGTGCCAGCAGCTCCGGGGCCGCTAGCGGGAGGGGTGAGCAGTTCTTC. Its translation: CASSSGAASGRGEQFF.